These 21 T cell receptor beta chains were all obtained from the same sample, sequenced in a study of control samples from healthy donors and cancer patients. Sequencing was performed with immunoSEQ multiplex PCR; in TCRdb, only in-frame clones are kept and a portion is missing. The sample holds under 80,000 clones, 84% seen once. Sequencing used blood. These receptors were taken from a man between 45 and 60 years old in good health.

The chain employs TRBV19 and TRBJ2-2, with D hard to call. The CDR3 runs 13 residues. Germline CDR1 and CDR2: LNHDA and SQIVND (reference sequence). The germline V and J ends were trimmed by 7 bases and 5 bases, with 11 bases remaining between them. CDR3 protein: CASTPSWTGELFF. The CDR3 DNA follows: TGTGCCAGTACCCCCAGCTGGACCGGGGAGCTGTTTTTT.

The chain uses TRBV4-1 and TRBJ1-1; D is perhaps TRBD1 (5 bases). There are 15 residues in the CDR3. CDR1 and CDR2 (germline): MGHRA, YSYEKL. V was shortened by 0 bases and J by 0 bases, with 8 bases between the two germline ends. CDR3: CASSQEGGMNTEAFF. In DNA form, the CDR3 reads TGCGCCAGCAGCCAAGAGGGGGGGATGAACACTGAAGCTTTCTTT.

This rearrangement joins TRBV9 to TRBJ2-6; the match to TRBD1 covers 7 bases. CDR1 SGDLS and CDR2 YYNGEE come from the germline V gene. This CDR3 is 18 amino acids long. V was pared by 4 bases and J by 2 bases, with 12 bases of the junction left unmatched. The CDR3 DNA is TGTGCCAGCAGCCCTCGACAGGGCAGACCGACTGGGGCCAACGTCCTGACTTTC. Protein: CASSPRQGRPTGANVLTF.

This rearrangement joins TRBV5-5 to TRBJ2-1, with D perhaps matching TRBD2 (6 bases). The germline V gene has CDR1 SGHKS and CDR2 YYEKEE (reference sequence). Trimming removed 1 base from V and 5 bases from J, with 13 bases in between. This CDR3 has 15 amino acids. The DNA of the CDR3 is TGTGCCAGCAGCTTGAAAGGGACTTCTAACAATGAGCAGTTCTTC. Its translation is CASSLKGTSNNEQFF.

This sequence joins TRBV9 and TRBJ2-3; 11 nucleotides agree with TRBD2. V dropped 3 bases and J dropped 6; count of bases not matched to a gene: 9. The germline CDR1 and CDR2 sequences are SGDLS and YYNGEE. The CDR3 has 16 residues. CDR3 nucleotide sequence: TGTGCCAGCAGCGCAGATAGCGGGAGGGCCTGGGATACGCAGTATTTT. Residues: CASSADSGRAWDTQYF.

V is TRBV27 and J is TRBJ2-7; D gene ambiguous. CDR1 and CDR2 from the germline V gene are MNHEY and SMNVEV (reference sequence). V was cut by 1 base and J by 2 bases, with 9 bases left in between. The CDR3 totals 14 residues. CDR3 residues: CASSLLGSPYEQYF. CDR3 in DNA: TGTGCCAGCAGTTTATTGGGGTCCCCCTACGAGCAGTACTTC.

CDR3 sequence: CSVNHAGYTF. In DNA, the CDR3 is TGCAGCGTTAATCATGCTGGCTACACCTTC. This chain joins TRBV29-1 and TRBJ1-2, with unresolved D. The CDR3 length is 10 residues. Looked up from germline, CDR1 is SQVTM and CDR2 is ANQGSEA. V lost 5 bases and J lost 7, with 8 bases in between. The whole variable domain, filled in from reference TRBV29-1 and TRBJ1-2, reads SAVISQKPSRDICQRGTSLTIQCQVDSQVTMMFWYRQQPGQSLTLIATANQGSEATYESGFVIDKFPISRPNLTFSTLTVSNMSPEDSSIYLCSVNHAGYTFGSGTRLTVV.

The genes are TRBV18 and TRBJ2-2, with TRBD2 matching over 11 bases. Germline-derived CDR1 and CDR2 are KGHSH and LQKENI. The J segment lost 3 bases and the V segment lost 8 bases, leaving 2 bases of the junction unmatched. The CDR3 covers 14 residues. In DNA form, the CDR3 reads TGTGCCAGCGCGGGACTAGCGGACACCGGGGAGCTGTTTTTT. Translated: CASAGLADTGELFF.

This clone appeared a few times. This chain links TRBV29-1 with TRBJ2-7; no firm D call. The CDR3 runs to 12 residues. Germline V CDR1 and CDR2: SQVTM, ANQGSEA. Here the CDR3 DNA reads TGCAGTTTCGAGTCGCTCTCCTACGAGCAGTACTTC. Encoded protein: CSFESLSYEQYF.

The gene calls are TRBV10-3 and TRBJ2-1; D call uncertain. Trimming cost V 4 bases and J 3 bases, with 4 bases left between them. Germline V gives CDR1 ENHRY, CDR2 SYGVKD. There are 12 residues in the CDR3. The CDR3 sequence: CAISASYNEQFF. The CDR3 DNA follows: TGTGCCATCAGTGCCAGCTACAATGAGCAGTTCTTC.

The chain combines TRBV27 with TRBJ2-1, with TRBD2 matching 11 bases. Germline loops: CDR1 MNHEY, CDR2 SMNVEV (reference sequence). Germline trimming cut 5 bases from V and 4 bases from J; bases unmatched to any gene: 4. The CDR3 is 15 amino acids. The DNA of the CDR3 is TGTGCCAGCAGTGCGACTAGCGGGGAATACAATGAGCAGTTCTTC. Amino acids: CASSATSGEYNEQFF.

The chain employs TRBV3-1 (or the pseudogene TRBV3-2) and TRBJ1-4; TRBD1 is a possible D gene (6 bases). Between the trimmed V and J ends, which lost 6 bases and 4 bases, there was a span of 9 bases. Germline CDR1 and CDR2: LGHDT and YNNKEL (reference sequence). CDR3 size: 13 residues. DNA of the CDR3: TGTGCCAGCAGGGGGGGCAGTAATGAAAAACTGTTTTTT. It yields the protein CASRGGSNEKLFF.

The CDR3 region is CASSLASGGKDYGYTF. The DNA of the CDR3 is TGTGCCAGCAGCTTAGCCTCAGGGGGAAAGGACTATGGCTACACCTTC. The gene calls are TRBV11-3 and TRBJ1-2; 7 bases match TRBD1. The germline CDR1 and CDR2 sequences are SGHNT and YENEEA. J gave up 3 bases and V 1 base, and 8 bases lay outside the gene matches. This CDR3 has 16 amino acids.

This clone was recorded only once. Written as DNA, the CDR3 is TGTGCCAGCAGTCCCCTTGGGGTCTCAACTGGAAACACCATATATTTT. It specifies CASSPLGVSTGNTIYF. The chain is built from TRBV27 and TRBJ1-3; D not certain. With 5 bases removed from V and 2 bases from J, the gap between germline ends came to 16 bases. This CDR3 comprises 16 residues. The germline V gene encodes CDR1 MNHEY and CDR2 SMNVEV (reference sequence).

The V call is TRBV6-6, the J call TRBJ1-5; D remains unclear. Germline assignment: CDR1 MNHNY and CDR2 SVGAGI (reference sequence). Trimming took 5 bases from V and 0 from J, leaving 5 bases between them. There are 13 residues in the CDR3. The CDR3 is CASSPNSNQPQHF. CDR3 sequence (DNA): TGTGCCAGCAGTCCTAATAGCAATCAGCCCCAGCATTTT.

The chain joins TRBV12-5 to TRBJ2-2; D is possibly TRBD1 (6 bases). V lost 3 bases and J lost 4, with 9 bases in between. Germline V gene lookup returns CDR1 LGHNT and CDR2 FRNRAP. The CDR3 is 14 amino acids. CDR3 nucleotides: TGTGCTAGTGGTTTCCAGGGGACCACCGGGGAGCTGTTTTTT. This gives the protein CASGFQGTTGELFF.

The V and J genes are TRBV12-5 and TRBJ2-1; tentative D call: TRBD1 (6 bases). CDR1 and CDR2 (germline): LGHNT, FRNRAP. The CDR3 spans 15 residues. Deletions cut 6 bases from V and 2 bases from J, with 14 bases between. CDR3 region: CASGETGTPYNEQFF. The CDR3 bases are TGTGCTAGTGGGGAGACAGGAACTCCCTACAATGAGCAGTTCTTC.

The chain joins TRBV9 to TRBJ1-1, with D unresolved. Germline values: CDR1 SGDLS, CDR2 YYNGEE. V was trimmed by 3 bases and J by 6 bases, leaving 12 bases between them. This CDR3 region has 13 residues. The CDR3 loop reads CASSATGISEAFF. As DNA, the CDR3 is TGTGCCAGCAGCGCGACGGGGATATCTGAAGCTTTCTTT.

The chain has TRBV6-2 or TRBV6-3 and TRBJ1-2; 9 nucleotides agree with TRBD1. Germline V CDR1 and CDR2: MNHEY, SVGEGT. The CDR3 loop spans 17 amino acids. V gave up 2 bases and J gave up 2 bases; unmatched junction bases: 9. CDR3 nucleotides: TGTGCCAGCAGTTACCCACAGGGGGCAGTCAGAAACTATGGCTACACCTTC. Its translation: CASSYPQGAVRNYGYTF.

This chain joins TRBV30 and TRBJ1-3, with D tentatively TRBD1 (5 bases). V was clipped by 4 bases and J by 7 bases, with 14 bases between them. In germline, CDR1 is GTSNPN, CDR2 SVGIG (reference sequence). CDR3 length equals 13 residues. This CDR3 reads CAWNSQVGNTIYF. The DNA of the CDR3 is TGTGCCTGGAACTCACAGGTCGGCAACACCATATATTTT. Supplemented by reference TRBV30 and TRBJ1-3, the full variable domain reads SQTIHQWPATLVQPVGSPLSLECTVEGTSNPNLYWYRQAAGRGLQLLFYSVGIGQISSEVPQNLSASRPQDRQFILSSKKLLLSDSGFYLCAWNSQVGNTIYFGEGSWLTVV.

This clone was counted ten times or more. The chain employs TRBV6-4 and TRBJ1-6; D may be TRBD1 (6 bases). The V and J ends lost 2 bases and 9 bases respectively, with 11 bases between them. Per germline, CDR1 MRHNA and CDR2 SNTAGT. CDR3 length equals 14 residues. CDR3 protein: CASSDEQGTSPLHF. CDR3 DNA: TGTGCCAGCAGTGACGAGCAGGGGACTTCACCCCTCCACTTT.